These T cell receptor beta chains were read from a single sample in a study of control samples from healthy donors and cancer patients. The protocol was immunoSEQ multiplex PCR, while the TCRdb copy is restricted to in-frame clones and leaves out a portion. The data contain 160,000 or so clones, about 95% of them singletons. Specimen: PBMCs. All receptors derive from a man between 60 and 75 years old with colorectal cancer. Both conserved end residues are part of each CDR3. The order of the fields is V gene, J gene, D gene, clone size, CDR3 DNA, CDR3 protein. D genes are given only for firm matches. Clone size, where shown, is once, few, many, or a class for clones that have expanded.

V: TRBV5-1; J: TRBJ2-7; D: TRBD1; size: .; DNA: TGCGCCAGCAGCTTCTCACCTTGGACAGGGGACTCCTACGAGCAGTACTTC; CDR3: CASSFSPWTGDSYEQYF
V: TRBV4-3; J: TRBJ2-2; D: .; size: .; DNA: TGCGCCAGCAGCCAAGCGGGGGAAGACACCGGGGAGCTGTTTTTT; CDR3: CASSQAGEDTGELFF
V: TRBV9; J: TRBJ2-5; D: .; size: .; DNA: TGTGCCAGCAGCGTAAAAGGCTCACGGGGAGAGACCCAGTACTTC; CDR3: CASSVKGSRGETQYF
V: TRBV9; J: TRBJ2-1; D: TRBD2; size: .; DNA: TGTGCCAGCAGCGTCGGGACTAGCGGGCGTGAGCAGTTCTTC; CDR3: CASSVGTSGREQFF
V: TRBV19; J: TRBJ2-1; D: .; size: .; DNA: TGTGCCAGTAGCCCTTCTCTGGGGATAGGTGAGCAGTTCTTC; CDR3: CASSPSLGIGEQFF
V: TRBV20-1; J: TRBJ2-5; D: .; size: .; DNA: TGCAGTGCTAGTGGGCGGCCCAAGCAAGAGACCCAGTACTTC; CDR3: CSASGRPKQETQYF
V: TRBV6-5; J: TRBJ2-3; D: .; size: .; DNA: TGTGCCAGCAGTCCGGGCGGTACGCAGTATTTT; CDR3: CASSPGGTQYF
V: TRBV2; J: TRBJ2-7; D: .; size: .; DNA: TGTGCCAGCAGTGTCGGGGGCCGGGACAACTACGAGCAGTACTTC; CDR3: CASSVGGRDNYEQYF
V: TRBV5-5; J: TRBJ1-6; D: .; size: .; DNA: TGTGCCAGCAGCTTTATGGTTGGGGATTCACCCCTCCACTTT; CDR3: CASSFMVGDSPLHF
V: TRBV3-1/TRBV3-2; J: TRBJ1-3; D: .; size: .; DNA: TGTGCCAGCAGCCCCGGATCTGGAAGAAACACCATATATTTT; CDR3: CASSPGSGRNTIYF
V: TRBV27; J: TRBJ2-2; D: TRBD2; size: .; DNA: TGTGCCAGCCGGACGGGGGGGGCAGTCGGCGGGGAGCTGTTTTTT; CDR3: CASRTGGAVGGELFF
V: TRBV6-6; J: TRBJ2-7; D: .; size: .; DNA: TGTGCCAGCAGCACCGGGCATTCCTACGAGCAGTACTTC; CDR3: CASSTGHSYEQYF
V: TRBV6-5; J: TRBJ1-5; D: .; size: once; DNA: TGTGCCAGCAAGTTAGAGGACAATCAGCCCCAGCATTTT; CDR3: CASKLEDNQPQHF
V: TRBV29-1; J: TRBJ1-2; D: .; size: .; DNA: TGCAGCGTTGACAGGGGCAATGGCTACACCTTC; CDR3: CSVDRGNGYTF
V: TRBV15; J: TRBJ1-2; D: TRBD1; size: .; DNA: TGTGCCACCAGCAGACGACAGGGGGCAGAAGGCTACACCTTC; CDR3: CATSRRQGAEGYTF
V: TRBV7-2; J: TRBJ2-1; D: .; size: .; DNA: TGTGCCAGCAGCTCGTCCATAGCGGTGGGGGCTTACAATGAGCAGTTCTTC; CDR3: CASSSSIAVGAYNEQFF
V: TRBV7-2; J: TRBJ1-6; D: .; size: .; DNA: TGTGCCAGCAGCTTAGTCGGAAGGCAGCCCAATTCACCCCTCCACTTT; CDR3: CASSLVGRQPNSPLHF
V: TRBV6-5; J: TRBJ2-7; D: TRBD2; size: .; DNA: TGTGCCAGCAGGCCGACTAGCGGGGGCCACGAGCAGTACTTC; CDR3: CASRPTSGGHEQYF
V: TRBV6-5; J: TRBJ2-7; D: TRBD1; size: .; DNA: TGTGCCAGCATCCAAGACGGGACAGGGAGCGCAGTGGAGTACTTC; CDR3: CASIQDGTGSAVEYF
V: TRBV19; J: TRBJ2-1; D: .; size: .; DNA: TGTGCCAGTAGTTACCGGGGGGCCCACAATGAGCAGTTCTTC; CDR3: CASSYRGAHNEQFF
V: TRBV5-1; J: TRBJ1-4; D: .; size: .; DNA: TGCGCCAGCAGCCCCGGGACCGGCCCATATGAAAAACTGTTTTTT; CDR3: CASSPGTGPYEKLFF
V: TRBV12-3/TRBV12-4; J: TRBJ2-7; D: .; size: .; DNA: TGTGCCAGCAGTTTCGGTATCGAGCAGTACTTC; CDR3: CASSFGIEQYF
V: TRBV6-5; J: TRBJ2-1; D: TRBD2; size: .; DNA: TGTGCCACGAGACTCGGGCTAGCGGGGGGTCGGGAGCAGTTCTTC; CDR3: CATRLGLAGGREQFF
V: TRBV6-4; J: TRBJ2-1; D: TRBD1; size: .; DNA: TGTGCCAGCAGCGAGGTTGGGGACAGATACAATGAGCAGTTCTTC; CDR3: CASSEVGDRYNEQFF
V: TRBV5-1; J: TRBJ1-4; D: TRBD1; size: .; DNA: TGCGCCAGCAGCACCGGACAGGGCCCTGAAAAACTGTTTTTT; CDR3: CASSTGQGPEKLFF
V: TRBV19; J: TRBJ2-3; D: TRBD2; size: .; DNA: TGTGCCAGTACAGCGGGAGCCACAGGTACGCAGTATTTT; CDR3: CASTAGATGTQYF
V: TRBV11-2; J: TRBJ1-1; D: .; size: .; DNA: TGTGCCAGCAGCCCCACCACTATGAACACTGAAGCTTTCTTT; CDR3: CASSPTTMNTEAFF
V: TRBV14; J: TRBJ1-2; D: .; size: .; DNA: TGTGCCAGCAGCCAAGCACACGGAGGCTACACCTTC; CDR3: CASSQAHGGYTF
V: TRBV5-1; J: TRBJ2-5; D: TRBD1; size: .; DNA: TGCGCCAGCAGCCGGACCGGGACAGGGCAAGAGACCCAGTACTTC; CDR3: CASSRTGTGQETQYF
V: TRBV7-2; J: TRBJ2-5; D: TRBD2; size: .; DNA: TGTGCCAGCAGCTCCCTCGCGGGGGGGCATGAAGGGGTGACCCAGTACTTC; CDR3: CASSSLAGGHEGVTQYF
V: TRBV5-1; J: TRBJ2-7; D: TRBD2; size: .; DNA: TGCGCCAGCAGCTTCGGACGACTAGCGAGCGAGCAGTACTTC; CDR3: CASSFGRLASEQYF
V: TRBV4-1; J: TRBJ2-4; D: .; size: .; DNA: TGCGCCAGCAGCCAAGATCCGGGGGCCAAAAACATTCAGTACTTC; CDR3: CASSQDPGAKNIQYF
V: TRBV14; J: TRBJ1-1; D: .; size: .; DNA: TGTGCCAGCAGCCAAGATCAAGTCGGGAACACTGAAGCTTTCTTT; CDR3: CASSQDQVGNTEAFF
V: TRBV19; J: TRBJ2-7; D: TRBD2; size: .; DNA: TGTGCCAGTAGTATGGTAAGCGGGGGCCGGTCCGAGCAGTACTTC; CDR3: CASSMVSGGRSEQYF
V: TRBV6-5; J: TRBJ2-1; D: TRBD2; size: .; DNA: TGTGCCAGCAGTTTCAGCGGGGGGAACGGAAATGAGCAGTTCTTC; CDR3: CASSFSGGNGNEQFF
V: TRBV10-1; J: TRBJ1-2; D: TRBD1; size: few; DNA: TGCGCCAGCAGTCCGGACAGGGACTATGGCTACACCTTC; CDR3: CASSPDRDYGYTF
V: TRBV30; J: TRBJ2-1; D: TRBD2; size: .; DNA: TGTGCCTGGAGTGTATGGCTAGCGGGTAACAATGAGCAGTTCTTC; CDR3: CAWSVWLAGNNEQFF
V: TRBV19; J: TRBJ2-5; D: .; size: .; DNA: TGTGCCAGTACCCAGGGGGGGCAGGAGACCCAGTACTTC; CDR3: CASTQGGQETQYF
V: TRBV10-3; J: TRBJ2-7; D: TRBD1; size: .; DNA: TGTGCCATCAGTGAGTCGTTTGGGACAGGGTACGAGCAGTACTTC; CDR3: CAISESFGTGYEQYF
V: TRBV27; J: TRBJ1-6; D: .; size: .; DNA: TGTGCCAGCAGTCCCCGACATAATTCACCCCTCCACTTT; CDR3: CASSPRHNSPLHF
V: TRBV7-2; J: TRBJ2-3; D: TRBD2; size: .; DNA: TGTGCCAGCAGCTCGCGACTAGCGGTAACAGATACGCAGTATTTT; CDR3: CASSSRLAVTDTQYF
V: TRBV2; J: TRBJ2-3; D: .; size: once; DNA: TGTGCCAGCAGTGAAGCCGTCAGCGCCGGCACAGATACGCAGTATTTT; CDR3: CASSEAVSAGTDTQYF
V: TRBV19; J: TRBJ2-4; D: .; size: .; DNA: TGTGCCAGTAGTAACATGGGGGGACAAAGATTAGCCAAAAACATTCAGTACTTC; CDR3: CASSNMGGQRLAKNIQYF
V: TRBV2; J: TRBJ1-4; D: TRBD1; size: .; DNA: TGTGCCAGCAGATCCGGGACAGTCTATAATGAAAAACTGTTTTTT; CDR3: CASRSGTVYNEKLFF
V: TRBV14; J: TRBJ1-4; D: .; size: once; DNA: TGTGCCAGCAGCCAAGACTCTCGGATGAATGAAAAACTGTTTTTT; CDR3: CASSQDSRMNEKLFF
V: TRBV21-1; J: TRBJ2-5; D: .; size: .; DNA: TGTGCCAGCAGCAAATTAGCCCGGGAGACCCAGTACTTC; CDR3: CASSKLARETQYF
V: TRBV4-3; J: TRBJ2-6; D: .; size: .; DNA: TGCGCCAGCAGCCAAGATGAGGGACGGTTCTCTGGGGCCAACGTCCTGACTTTC; CDR3: CASSQDEGRFSGANVLTF
V: TRBV9; J: TRBJ2-3; D: TRBD2; size: .; DNA: TGTGCCAGCAGCGTAGGAGTGGCGGGGGGGAAAGATACGCAGTATTTT; CDR3: CASSVGVAGGKDTQYF
V: TRBV5-1; J: TRBJ2-1; D: .; size: .; DNA: TGCGCCAGCTTTCGTGACCGGATTTCCCCCTACAATGAGCAGTTCTTC; CDR3: CASFRDRISPYNEQFF
V: TRBV4-1; J: TRBJ1-3; D: TRBD1; size: .; DNA: TGCGCCAGCAGCCGACAGGGTGCTACTATCTCTGGAAACACCATATATTTT; CDR3: CASSRQGATISGNTIYF
V: TRBV5-1; J: TRBJ2-7; D: TRBD2; size: .; DNA: TGCGCCAGCAGCTTGGGGGGCGGGGGTCCCTACGAGCAGTACTTC; CDR3: CASSLGGGGPYEQYF
V: TRBV5-6; J: TRBJ2-7; D: .; size: .; DNA: TGTGCCAGCAGCCTGAACTACGAGCAGTACTTC; CDR3: CASSLNYEQYF
V: TRBV19; J: TRBJ1-2; D: .; size: .; DNA: TGTGCCAGTAGAGAGACGGACAGTCCTAACTATGGCTACACCTTC; CDR3: CASRETDSPNYGYTF